This T cell receptor (beta chain) derives from a study of cytomegalovirus exposure and HLA in healthy donors. The CDR3 spans 15 residues. Trimming removed 6 bases at V and 0 bases at J, with 11 bases between. CDR1 is MNHEY and CDR2 is SVGAGI in the germline V gene. PCR primers comprised 60 Vbeta and 13 Jbeta primers. Libraries were prepared by immunoSEQ multiplex PCR; TCRdb keeps only in-frame clonotypes and omits some of them. The sample has around 150,000 clones, around 75% seen once. Whole-study findings and limits: In a later analysis, at a false discovery rate of 0.05, over 15,000 TCR beta sequences were associated with HLA alleles.

Notes on this clone: The antigen is unknown.

This receptor was obtained from a male donor in good health and CMV-seronegative. The chain joins TRBV6-5 to TRBJ2-2, with no clear D. Sample: PBMCs. CDR3 sequence (DNA): TGTGCCAGCAGCCGTGGTAGCTCGAACACCGGGGAGCTGTTTTTT. It codes for CASSRGSSNTGELFF.